Listed below are T cell receptor beta chains from one sample, sequenced in a study of OX40 agonist ivuxolimab in advanced cancers. Some clones are missing from TCRdb's copy, which holds only in-frame ones; the method was immunoSEQ multiplex PCR. Altogether around 28,000 clones are present, roughly 90% being singletons, with the ten largest covering nearly 15%. This specimen consisted of CD4+ or CD8+ T cells sorted from blood, obtained in a trial of the OX40 agonist ivuxolimab. These receptors were collected from an adult with an advanced solid tumor such as melanoma, head and neck, liver or kidney cancer. CDR3s include the opening cysteine and the closing phenylalanine or tryptophan. Each record gives: J gene, clone size, V gene, D gene, CDR3 DNA, CDR3 protein. A D gene is named only where the DNA matches it firmly. Some rows mark clone size as missing; the rest say once, few, many or name a class of expanded clone.

>TRBJ2-5|NA|TRBV28|NA
TGTGCCAGCAGTTCCGGGACACAAACTCAAGAGACCCAGTACTTC
CASSSGTQTQETQYF
>TRBJ2-7|NA|TRBV10-3|NA
TGTGCCATCAGTGAGTCGGGCTACGAGCAGTACTTC
CAISESGYEQYF
>TRBJ1-1|NA|TRBV7-9|NA
TGTGCCAGCAGCTTAGCTCCCCTGGGGAGCACTGAAGCTTTCTTT
CASSLAPLGSTEAFF
>TRBJ2-3|NA|TRBV18|TRBD1
TGTGCCAGCTCACCAAGACAGGGGAGCACAGATACGCAGTATTTT
CASSPRQGSTDTQYF
>TRBJ2-5|NA|TRBV10-3|TRBD2
TGTGCCATCAGTGAAGGGACTAGCGGGAGGGAGACCCAGTACTTC
CAISEGTSGRETQYF
>TRBJ1-4|NA|TRBV19|TRBD1
TGTGCCAGTAGTATAAAAGGTTGGAGGGGGCGCCGGGGGAATGAAAAACTGTTTTTT
CASSIKGWRGRRGNEKLFF
>TRBJ2-2|few|TRBV28|NA
TGTGCCAGCAGTCTCACCGGGGAGCTGTTTTTT
CASSLTGELFF
>TRBJ2-7|NA|TRBV7-8|NA
TGTGCCAGCAGCTTAGTGGACTCCCTTACTATCTACGAGCAGTACTTC
CASSLVDSLTIYEQYF
>TRBJ2-3|NA|TRBV9|NA
TGTGCCAGCAGCTCAAGGGGAGGTAGTAGCACAGATACGCAGTATTTT
CASSSRGGSSTDTQYF
>TRBJ2-7|NA|TRBV28|TRBD2
TGTGCCAGCAGCCCCCGACTAGCGGGAGTATACGAGCAGTACTTC
CASSPRLAGVYEQYF
>TRBJ2-7|NA|TRBV19|NA
TGTGCCAGTAGTATAGGCTGGAACCCCTCCGAGCAGTACTTC
CASSIGWNPSEQYF
>TRBJ2-7|once|TRBV6-4|NA
TGTGCCAGCAGTGACGGGCAGACTAATGAGCAGTACTTC
CASSDGQTNEQYF
>TRBJ1-1|once|TRBV25-1|NA
TGTGCCAGCTCTTTAGGTGCTGAAGCTTTCTTT
CASSLGAEAFF
>TRBJ1-2|NA|TRBV7-9|NA
TGTGCCAGCAGCTTAGCGCAGGGTGGAGGTGGCTACACCTTC
CASSLAQGGGGYTF
>TRBJ2-3|NA|TRBV4-1|NA
TGCGCCAGCAGCCCCCGGGGTAACACAGATACGCAGTATTTT
CASSPRGNTDTQYF
>TRBJ2-7|NA|TRBV6-5|NA
TGTGCCAGCAGTTACGGGGCTGATATGGCCTACGAGCAGTACTTC
CASSYGADMAYEQYF
>TRBJ1-1|NA|TRBV18|TRBD1
TGTGCCAGCTCACATGGGACAGGGGAAGAAGCTTTCTTT
CASSHGTGEEAFF
>TRBJ2-2|NA|TRBV4-1|NA
TGCGCCAGCAGCGTTCAGGGCGTAGCCACCGGGGAGCTGTTTTTT
CASSVQGVATGELFF